Reported below is one T cell receptor (beta chain). The specificity of this receptor is unknown. One base separates it from a far larger clone, so it is likely a read error. TCRbeta CDR3 regions were amplified from genomic DNA by means of the immunoSEQ Assay, a bias-controlled multiplex PCR. The original pipeline was this. Nucleated cell counts per sample were estimated from amplification of reference gene primers within the assay. To quantify the absolute abundance of each unique TCRbeta CDR3 rearrangement, sequence reads were collapsed and filtered. Productive Simpson clonality was computed per sample as the square root of Simpson's diversity index over productive rearrangements. TCRdb provides this immuneACCESS table in a form limited to in-frame rearrangements. Some clones are lacking; in checked studies, under half of them reflect an unresolved V gene, and why the rest are absent is not known. The V and J calls and clone size were taken over from that table, and D and trimming were inferred from the DNA. The sample table lists about 330,000 clones, roughly 90% of them with a count of one. Together, the top ten hold roughly 4% of the sample.

This entry is derived from a study of blood T cell repertoires in COVID-19 (dated by TCRdb to the early 2020s). About the study as a whole: Collaborator samples came from the United States, Italy and Spain and covered acute and convalescent phases of COVID-19. The material from the prospective study consisted of cDNA or gDNA derived from T cells, B-cell-depleted T cells, or PBMCs. Subjects who had been exposed to COVID-19, were actively infected with it, or had recovered from it provided the deeply sampled blood TCRbeta repertoires that made up the dataset. The repertoires were released in a freely available public database intended as a resource for research on the immune response to SARS-CoV-2. The samples were drawn from the first 160 participants of the ongoing ImmuneRACE study and from some 1,300 subjects provided by 6 global collaborators. Nearly every sample came with metadata listing a de-identified subject ID, COVID-19 status, age in years and sex. Where available, HLA class I and class II types were obtained from metadata supplied by the sample provider rather than from assay-based typing.

The research as a whole found: The quantity of clinical and demographic metadata differed by source and by participant and was supplied without curation.

Taken from cysteine to phenylalanine, the CDR3 has 12 residues. CDR3 DNA is the only sequence kept; it has 36 bases, read in frame from the first base. Per the germline V gene, SQVTM is the CDR1 and ANQGSEA is the CDR2. V is shortened by 7 bases, J by 1 base, and the region joining them spans 10 bases. The collaborating institutions used their own protocols to collect whole blood in K2EDTA tubes. For TCRbeta analysis, collaborators shipped samples in one of three forms: frozen whole blood, isolated PBMCs, or DNA extracted from either of those sample types. The chain employs TRBV29-1 and TRBJ1-1, and possibly TRBD1, on 5 matching bases. The sequenced material came from peripheral blood. The sequence was collected from a woman in her 50s with active or convalescent COVID-19. Here the CDR3 is given as CSGGGGNTEAFF. At the DNA level, the sequence is TGCAGCGGTGGGGGGGGGAACACTGAAGCTTTCTTT.